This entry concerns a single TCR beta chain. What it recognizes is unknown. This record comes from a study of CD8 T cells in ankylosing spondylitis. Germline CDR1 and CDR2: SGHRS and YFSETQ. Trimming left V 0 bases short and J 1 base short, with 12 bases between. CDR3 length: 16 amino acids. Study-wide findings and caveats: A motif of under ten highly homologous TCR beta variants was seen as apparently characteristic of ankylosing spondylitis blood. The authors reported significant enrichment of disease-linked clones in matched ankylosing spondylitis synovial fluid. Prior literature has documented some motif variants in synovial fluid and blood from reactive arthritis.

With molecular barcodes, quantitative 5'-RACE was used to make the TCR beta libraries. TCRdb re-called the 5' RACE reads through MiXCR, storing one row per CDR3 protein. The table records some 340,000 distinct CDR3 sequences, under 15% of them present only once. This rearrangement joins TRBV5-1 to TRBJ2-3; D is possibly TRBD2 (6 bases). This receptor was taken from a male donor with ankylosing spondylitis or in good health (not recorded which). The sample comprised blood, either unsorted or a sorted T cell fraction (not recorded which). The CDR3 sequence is CASSLGAPGGTDTQYF. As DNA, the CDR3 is TGCGCCAGCAGCTTGGGAGCCCCGGGGGGCACAGATACGCAGTATTTT.